Included here is one TCR beta chain sequence, with context. The source of the sample is a study of blood T cell repertoires in COVID-19. About the research overall: From the United States, Italy and Spain came samples of acute and convalescent COVID-19. Sources were T cells, B-cell-depleted T cells, or PBMCs; the material itself was cDNA or gDNA.

Per the original methods: Using reference gene primer amplification, nucleated cell counts were estimated. Sequenced by immunoSEQ multiplex PCR; TCRdb stores in-frame clones only, minus some. V and J calls and clone size are copied from that table; D and trimming were computed from the DNA. The sample has some 180,000 clones, about nine tenths seen once. This CDR3 is 15 amino acids long. In germline, CDR1 is SGHTA, CDR2 FQGNSA. The V gene lost 5 bases and the J gene lost 3 bases, with 16 bases spanning the gap. The chain carries TRBV7-2 and TRBJ2-5; possibly TRBD2 for D (6 bases). The sequencing input was peripheral blood. The TCR was taken from a man aged 50-59 years with acute or convalescent COVID-19. CDR3 loop: CASSPNLSGKETQYF. CDR3 DNA sequence: TGTGCCAGCAGCCCCAATCTTAGCGGAAAAGAGACCCAGTACTTC.